These 30 T cell receptor beta chains originate from one sample sequenced in a study of cytomegalovirus exposure and HLA in healthy donors (dated by TCRdb to 2017 to 2019). Library prep was done by the immunoSEQ multiplex PCR assay. A mixture of 60 forward primers for TCR Vbeta segments and 13 reverse primers for TCR Jbeta segments was used in the multiplex PCR. Imported from immuneACCESS, the table was reduced by TCRdb to in-frame sequences with V and J called. These copies leave out some clones; in studies compared against another copy, an unresolved V gene accounts for under half, and the cause of the remainder is not known. The sample table records 90,000 to 120,000 clones; about three quarters of these occur just once. The leading ten clones occupy approximately 5% of the sample. The sample consisted of PBMCs. All receptors derive from a woman under 30 in good health and CMV-seropositive.

The sample holds a few counts of this clone. The chain combines TRBV10-1 with TRBJ2-1, with 11 bases fitting TRBD2. The CDR3 spans 16 residues. Germline lookup yields CDR1 WNHNN and CDR2 SYGVQD (reference sequence). Losses at the gene ends were 3 bases for V and 4 bases for J; bases not matched to a gene: 5. CDR3 loop: CASSEGRLAGYNEQFF. The DNA for the CDR3 is TGCGCCAGCAGTGAAGGAAGACTAGCGGGGTACAATGAGCAGTTCTTC.

The chain links TRBV15 to TRBJ2-1; 12 bases map to TRBD2. CDR3 length: 16 residues. CDR1 LNHNV and CDR2 YYDKDF come from the germline V gene (reference sequence). J was trimmed by 7 bases and V by 4 bases; bases with no gene match: 8. Written as DNA, the CDR3 is TGTGCCACCAGCAAAACCCTAGCGGGAGGGTCGAATGAGCAGTTCTTC. This translates into CATSKTLAGGSNEQFF.

The chain joins TRBV18 to TRBJ1-2; D not certain. The CDR3 runs 13 residues. Germline CDR1 reads KGHSH; CDR2 reads LQKENI. V dropped 3 bases and J dropped 0 bases, with 5 bases sitting between them. In nucleotides, the CDR3 is TGTGCCAGCTCACCCCTAGCTAACTATGGCTACACCTTC. This sequence encodes CASSPLANYGYTF.

V and J are TRBV6-5 and TRBJ2-5; D ambiguous. Germline V gene sequence: CDR1 MNHEY, CDR2 SVGAGI. V lost 4 bases and J 0 bases, leaving 9 bases between the germline ends. CDR3 size: 14 residues. The chain's CDR3 is CASSFTDNQETQYF. The CDR3 nucleotides are TGTGCCAGCAGTTTCACAGATAACCAAGAGACCCAGTACTTC.

This clone was observed once. The gene calls are TRBV4-2 and TRBJ2-3; the match to TRBD2 covers 8 bases. The CDR3 length is 15 residues. CDR1 is LGHNA and CDR2 is YNFKEQ in the germline V gene. The V gene end was trimmed by 4 bases and the J gene end by 6 bases; junction bases not matched to a gene: 9. CDR3 sequence: CASSLGGTSGDTQYF. In nucleotides, the CDR3 is TGTGCCAGCAGCCTGGGGGGGACTAGTGGGGATACGCAGTATTTT.

The genes are TRBV30 and TRBJ2-1, with D unresolved. V lost 5 bases and J 6 bases, leaving 20 bases between the germline ends. Germline loops: CDR1 GTSNPN, CDR2 SVGIG (reference sequence). CDR3 size: 15 residues. The CDR3 DNA sequence: TGTGCCTGGGGTGCCGACTCCCCTCTCACCAATGAGCAGTTCTTC. Its translation: CAWGADSPLTNEQFF.

The chain has TRBV5-1 and TRBJ2-4, with 10 bases lining up with TRBD1. The CDR3 loop spans 16 amino acids. V was pared by 4 bases and J by 0 bases, with 4 bases of the junction left unmatched. Looked up from germline, CDR1 is SGHRS and CDR2 is YFSETQ. The CDR3 sequence: CASSRGTGEAKNIQYF. CDR3 nucleotide sequence: TGCGCCAGCAGCCGAGGGACAGGGGAAGCCAAAAACATTCAGTACTTC.

V usage is TRBV27 and J usage is TRBJ2-7, with 11 positions matching TRBD2. Per the germline V gene, CDR1 is MNHEY and CDR2 is SMNVEV (reference sequence). With 5 bases clipped from V and 7 bases from J, the junction kept 10 bases outside the gene matches. CDR3 size: 15 residues. The CDR3 DNA reads as TGTGCCAGCAGTACTAGCGGGAGTTCGGGGATGGAGCAGTACTTC. This gives the protein CASSTSGSSGMEQYF.

This sequence joins TRBV5-1 and TRBJ2-3; a possible D gene is TRBD2 (6 bases). There are 15 residues in the CDR3. With 2 bases removed from V and 0 bases from J, the gap between germline ends came to 10 bases. Germline assignment: CDR1 SGHRS and CDR2 YFSETQ. CDR3 nucleotide sequence: TGCGCCAGCAGCTTCCGGGACTCTAGCACAGATACGCAGTATTTT. Residues: CASSFRDSSTDTQYF.

The rearrangement joins TRBV5-1 to TRBJ2-1; perhaps TRBD2 as D (6 bases). This CDR3 contains 13 residues. In germline, CDR1 is SGHRS, CDR2 YFSETQ. V dropped 1 base and J dropped 10 bases, with 12 bases sitting between them. The CDR3 spells CASSLIGSSEQFF. In DNA form, the CDR3 reads TGCGCCAGCAGCTTGATCGGGAGCAGCGAGCAGTTCTTC.

V gene TRBV28 combines with J gene TRBJ2-3; D might be TRBD2 (7 bases). Trimming took off 3 bases at V and 6 bases at J, with 25 bases between the two ends. The CDR3 spans 18 residues. CDR1 is MDHEN, CDR2 SYDVKM, per germline. CDR3 loop: CASSFTGTTATVVDTQYF. CDR3 nucleotide sequence: TGTGCCAGCAGTTTCACAGGGACTACCGCTACAGTGGTGGATACGCAGTATTTT.

The V call is TRBV15, the J call TRBJ1-1, with 9 positions matching TRBD1. Trimming cost V 0 bases and J 1 base; bases outside gene matches: 6. The V gene's germline CDR1 is LNHNV and CDR2 YYDKDF (reference sequence). CDR3 length: 17 residues. The CDR3 reads CATSRDLQGAWNTEAFF. CDR3 bases: TGTGCCACCAGCAGAGACCTACAGGGGGCATGGAACACTGAAGCTTTCTTT.

In this sample, this clone turned up a few times. V is TRBV11-2 and J is TRBJ1-1, with 9 bases identical to TRBD1. Losses at the gene ends were 5 bases for V and 0 bases for J; bases not matched to a gene: 7. CDR1 and CDR2 (germline): SGHAT, FQNNGV. The CDR3 runs 16 residues. CDR3 loop: CASSTGGLSVNTEAFF. As DNA, the CDR3 is TGTGCCAGCAGCACAGGGGGCTTAAGTGTGAACACTGAAGCTTTCTTT.

The V gene is TRBV9, the J gene TRBJ2-5; 8 bases agree with TRBD2. The CDR3 extends over 14 amino acids. V shed 0 bases, J shed 5 bases, and the junction held 3 bases outside the gene matches. The germline V gene encodes CDR1 SGDLS and CDR2 YYNGEE. The CDR3 sequence is CASSVAAGVETQYF. The CDR3 DNA reads TGTGCCAGCAGCGTAGCAGCGGGAGTTGAGACCCAGTACTTC.

This clone turned up a few times. CDR3 in amino acids: CASSLGGGGKLAYNEQFF. Written as DNA, the CDR3 is TGTGCCAGCAGCTTAGGGGGGGGCGGGAAATTGGCCTACAATGAGCAGTTCTTC. The rearrangement joins TRBV7-2 to TRBJ2-1; tentatively, D is TRBD2 (7 bases). Germline values: CDR1 SGHTA, CDR2 FQGNSA. This CDR3 spans 18 amino acids. V dropped 1 base and J dropped 2 bases, with 18 bases sitting between them.

This chain joins TRBV29-1 and TRBJ2-5; TRBD1 matches at 7 bases. Losses at the gene ends were 6 bases for V and 5 bases for J; bases not matched to a gene: 9. The CDR3 runs 13 residues. CDR1 is SQVTM and CDR2 is ANQGSEA in the germline V gene. CDR3 loop: CSVTSQGVETQYF. The CDR3 DNA reads TGCAGCGTCACCTCCCAGGGGGTGGAGACCCAGTACTTC.

In its sample, this clone was seen a few times. V gene TRBV6-1 combines with J gene TRBJ2-1, with 9 bases fitting TRBD2. This CDR3 has 15 amino acids. V gave up 5 bases and J gave up 10 bases; unmatched junction bases: 12. Germline values: CDR1 MNHNS, CDR2 SASEGT. This CDR3 is CASSSQGGGATEQFF. CDR3 bases: TGTGCCAGCAGTAGCCAGGGCGGGGGGGCCACGGAGCAGTTCTTC.

This chain joins TRBV30 and TRBJ2-7, with 9 nucleotides matching TRBD1. CDR3 size: 14 residues. The V and J ends lost 3 bases and 3 bases, in that order; junction bases with no gene match: 6. CDR1 is GTSNPN and CDR2 is SVGIG in the germline V gene (reference sequence). The CDR3 bases are TGTGCCTGGAGGCCCAGGGGACAGGGCTACGAGCAGTACTTC. Encoded protein: CAWRPRGQGYEQYF.

J is TRBJ2-1 and V is TRBV20-1, with unresolved D. V was cut by 3 bases and J by 9 bases, with 6 bases left in between. This CDR3 is 10 amino acids long. From germline, CDR1 is DFQATT and CDR2 SNEGSKA (reference sequence). As DNA, the CDR3 is TGCAGTGCTAGTTTCGGTGAGCAGTTCTTC. It specifies CSASFGEQFF.

J is TRBJ2-7 and V is TRBV28, with a possible D match to TRBD2 (6 bases). Deletions cut 2 bases from V and 3 bases from J, with 11 bases between. Germline V CDR1 and CDR2: MDHEN, SYDVKM. The CDR3 is 14 residues long. The CDR3, as DNA: TGTGCCAGCAGTTTAGGCGGGGCAGACTACGAGCAGTACTTC. Translating gives CASSLGGADYEQYF.

The table lists this clone with a few counts. V gene TRBV4-1 combines with J gene TRBJ2-2; D may be TRBD1 (7 bases). This CDR3 is built from 16 residues. Trimming left V 8 bases short and J 5 bases short, with 21 bases between. Germline CDR1 is MGHRA and CDR2 is YSYEKL. The CDR3: CASGDSVGRWTGELFF. In DNA, the CDR3 is TGCGCCAGCGGGGACAGCGTTGGGAGGTGGACCGGGGAGCTGTTTTTT.

The chain carries TRBV28 and TRBJ2-5; D ambiguous. The V end was cut by 0 bases, the J end by 1 base, with 6 bases between. This CDR3 contains 14 residues. Germline V gene lookup returns CDR1 MDHEN and CDR2 SYDVKM. CDR3: CASSLWSLQETQYF. The CDR3 DNA is TGTGCCAGCAGTTTATGGTCACTCCAAGAGACCCAGTACTTC.

The chain carries TRBV28 and TRBJ2-1, with 7 bases lining up with TRBD2. The germline gives CDR1 MDHEN, CDR2 SYDVKM. After removal of 2 bases from V and 2 bases from J, the junction contained 3 bases not matched to a gene. There are 15 residues in the CDR3. The CDR3 loop reads CASSLVRGAYNEQFF. CDR3 DNA: TGTGCCAGCAGTTTAGTCCGGGGGGCCTACAATGAGCAGTTCTTC.

This sequence joins TRBV5-8 and TRBJ2-7; 8 bases agree with TRBD2. J lost 2 bases, V lost 4 bases, and 5 bases had no gene match. The CDR3 extends over 14 amino acids. CDR1 is SGHTS and CDR2 is YDEGEE in the germline V gene. As DNA, the CDR3 is TGTGCCAGCAGCCTACCGGGACTAGCCTACGAGCAGTACTTC. It is translated as CASSLPGLAYEQYF.

V is TRBV6-1 and J is TRBJ1-5; TRBD1 is a possible D gene (6 bases). Germline lookup yields CDR1 MNHNS and CDR2 SASEGT. There are 15 residues in the CDR3. V was pared by 8 bases and J by 1 base, with 15 bases between. The CDR3 nucleotides are TGTGCCAGCGCGGGGGCAGGTAGGAGCAATCAGCCCCAGCATTTT. Protein sequence: CASAGAGRSNQPQHF.

The chain joins TRBV5-1 to TRBJ2-3, with no clear D. This CDR3 spans 14 amino acids. V was shortened by 5 bases and J by 4 bases, with 14 bases between the two germline ends. Per germline, CDR1 SGHRS and CDR2 YFSETQ. CDR3 nucleotide sequence: TGCGCCAGCAGTCTCGGTTCCTTGGCAGATACGCAGTATTTT. It encodes CASSLGSLADTQYF.

The sample holds one count of this clone. The chain combines TRBV30 with TRBJ2-1; D uncertain. The CDR3 covers 14 residues. The V gene's germline CDR1 is GTSNPN and CDR2 SVGIG (reference sequence). The ends were cut back, 2 bases at V and 4 bases at J, with 12 bases in the middle. CDR3 nucleotide sequence: TGTGCCTGGAGTAATGAATTACAGTACAATGAGCAGTTCTTC. As protein: CAWSNELQYNEQFF.

The rearrangement uses TRBV5-1 and TRBJ1-4; perhaps TRBD1 as D (5 bases). The length of the CDR3 is 15 residues. Trimming removed 0 bases from V and 2 bases from J, with 8 bases in between. Germline loops: CDR1 SGHRS, CDR2 YFSETQ. The CDR3: CASSLAGGTNEKLFF. The DNA of the CDR3 is TGCGCCAGCAGCTTGGCCGGGGGGACTAATGAAAAACTGTTTTTT.

This clone was seen just once. V is TRBV30 and J is TRBJ1-3; D remains ambiguous. This CDR3 spans 11 amino acids. The V and J ends lost 5 bases and 4 bases respectively, with 6 bases between them. Germline V gene data show CDR1 as GTSNPN and CDR2 as SVGIG (reference sequence). CDR3 sequence (DNA): TGTGCCTGGGCCAGGGGAAACACCATATATTTT. Its protein is CAWARGNTIYF.

This clone was observed once. This sequence joins TRBV7-3 and TRBJ2-1, with TRBD2 matching over 9 bases. Germline trimming cut 5 bases from V and 4 bases from J; bases unmatched to any gene: 3. The CDR3 sequence is 14 residues long. Per the germline V gene, CDR1 is SGHTA and CDR2 is FQGTGA. The CDR3 bases are TGTGCCAGCAGCCAAGGACTAGCGTACAATGAGCAGTTCTTC. It specifies CASSQGLAYNEQFF.